Listed here are 4 T cell receptor beta chains from one sample, sequenced in a study of CD8 T cells in Susac syndrome (dated by TCRdb to 2018 to 2020). Libraries were built with the immunoSEQ multiplex PCR assay. RNA was extracted using the RNeasy kit, and about 0.5 to 1 ug of the RNA was reverse transcribed with random hexamers. TCRdb ran its own pipeline on the public reads, namely fastp trimming at Q25 and MiXCR clone calling, and kept in-frame beta chains. Here each entry gathers all rows of one CDR3 protein and keeps the most common genes and DNA. The sample table lists 120,000 or so distinct CDR3 sequences, 85% to 95% of them with a count of one. About 0.28% of the sample is held by the ten biggest clonotypes. Specimen: CD8+ T cells from PBMCs. The source is a human donor with Susac syndrome.

The rearrangement links TRBV12-3 or TRBV12-4 to TRBJ1-1; D gene ambiguous. This CDR3 region has 12 residues. Trimming removed 3 bases at V and 6 bases at J, with 8 bases between. Written as DNA, the CDR3 is TGTGCCAGCAGTTTGGTCGGCTCTGAAGCTTTCTTT. Amino acids: CASSLVGSEAFF.

This chain links TRBV2 with TRBJ2-1; 8 nucleotides agree with TRBD1. V was pared by 7 bases and J by 6 bases, with 11 bases of the junction left unmatched. In germline, CDR1 is SNHLY, CDR2 FYNNEI. This CDR3 has 15 residues. CDR3: CASTRQGMGPNEQFF. The CDR3, as DNA: TGTGCCAGCACCAGACAGGGGATGGGTCCCAATGAGCAGTTCTTC.

This chain links TRBV11-2 with TRBJ2-2; 7 nucleotides agree with TRBD1. V shed 0 bases, J shed 4 bases, and the junction held 8 bases outside the gene matches. CDR1 and CDR2 (germline): SGHAT, FQNNGV. CDR3 length equals 17 residues. This CDR3 is CASSLDLGDSLTGELFF. The CDR3 bases are TGTGCCAGCAGCTTAGATTTGGGGGACAGCCTCACCGGGGAGCTGTTTTTT.

The J gene is TRBJ2-1, the V gene TRBV3-1, with D possibly TRBD2 on 6 matching bases. Germline loops: CDR1 LGHDT, CDR2 YNNKEL (reference sequence). V was cut by 4 bases and J by 4 bases, with 23 bases left in between. CDR3 length equals 18 residues. The CDR3 loop is CASSPLLFGGGKYNEQFF. CDR3 in DNA: TGTGCCAGCAGCCCCCTCCTGTTTGGAGGCGGGAAATACAATGAGCAGTTCTTC.